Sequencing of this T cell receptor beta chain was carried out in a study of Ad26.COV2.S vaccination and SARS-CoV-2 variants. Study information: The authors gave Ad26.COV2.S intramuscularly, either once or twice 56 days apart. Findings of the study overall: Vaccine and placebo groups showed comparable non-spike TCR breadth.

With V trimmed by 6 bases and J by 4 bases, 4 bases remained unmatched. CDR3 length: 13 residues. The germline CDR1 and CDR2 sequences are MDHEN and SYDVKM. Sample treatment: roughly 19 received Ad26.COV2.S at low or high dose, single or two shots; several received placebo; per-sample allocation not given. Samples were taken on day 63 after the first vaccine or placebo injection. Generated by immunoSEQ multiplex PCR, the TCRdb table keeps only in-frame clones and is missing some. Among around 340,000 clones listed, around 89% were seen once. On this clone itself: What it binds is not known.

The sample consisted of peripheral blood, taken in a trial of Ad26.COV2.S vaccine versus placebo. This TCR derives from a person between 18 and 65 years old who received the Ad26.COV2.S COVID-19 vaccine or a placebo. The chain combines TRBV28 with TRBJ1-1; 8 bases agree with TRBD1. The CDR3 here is CASSTTGGTEAFF. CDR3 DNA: TGTGCCAGCAGCACAACAGGGGGCACTGAAGCTTTCTTT.